This T cell receptor beta chain is from a study of early T cells in non-severe SARS-CoV-2 infection. MiXCR was run by TCRdb on the 5' RACE reads, yielding one entry per CDR3 protein. The sample shows about 61,000 distinct CDR3 sequences, 10% to 12% of them seen only once. This clonotype has more than one count but fewer than ten. CDR1 is SEHNR, CDR2 FQNEAQ, per germline (reference sequence). The CDR3 sequence is 14 residues long. V dropped 7 bases and J dropped 0; count of bases not matched to a gene: 4. The chain carries TRBV7-9 and TRBJ1-1, with 8 bases that match TRBD1. Sequenced sample: whole blood. This sequence was found in an adult who was a healthcare worker with PCR-confirmed SARS-CoV-2 infection or an uninfected control (not recorded which). CDR3 protein: CASNQQGVNTEAFF. CDR3 in DNA: TGTGCCAGCAACCAACAGGGGGTGAACACTGAAGCTTTCTTT.